The 21 T cell receptor beta chains listed next were all sequenced from one sample in a study of vaccination effects on CD4 cells after COVID-19. The protocol was immunoSEQ multiplex PCR, while the TCRdb copy is restricted to in-frame clones and leaves out a portion. Among fewer than 75,000 clones listed, under 80% were seen once. With more than 9 days of culture completed, CD4+ T cells were isolated. Two doses of BNT162b2 or mRNA-1273 vaccine were administered to participants. These TCRs' antigens remain unknown. Specimen: CD4+ T cells from PBMCs cultured without peptide, collected after COVID-19 vaccination. The source is a human donor who received a COVID-19 vaccine.

For the CDR3, the DNA is TGCGCCAGCAGCCAAGCCGGGACAGGCAGTAACTATGGCTACACCTTC. Translated: CASSQAGTGSNYGYTF. The chain couples TRBV4-1 to TRBJ1-2; TRBD1 matches at 8 bases. Trimming at V came to 1 base and at J to 1 base, leaving 5 bases not matched to a gene. The germline CDR1 and CDR2 sequences are MGHRA and YSYEKL. This CDR3 region has 16 residues.

The chain joins TRBV2 to TRBJ2-1; D unresolved. The V gene's germline CDR1 is SNHLY and CDR2 FYNNEI. V dropped 8 bases and J dropped 3 bases, with 5 bases sitting between them. The CDR3 has 11 residues. CDR3 protein: CASANYNEQFF. The DNA for the CDR3 is TGTGCCAGCGCTAACTACAATGAGCAGTTCTTC.

V is TRBV2 and J is TRBJ2-2, with D perhaps TRBD2 (6 bases). Germline V gene lookup returns CDR1 SNHLY and CDR2 FYNNEI. The CDR3 spans 16 residues. V shed 6 bases and J shed 2 bases, with 16 bases lying between them. The CDR3 bases are TGTGCCAGCAGCTTGAGTGGCGGGGTTAACACCGGGGAGCTGTTTTTT. The encoded protein is CASSLSGGVNTGELFF.

The rearrangement joins TRBV7-9 to TRBJ1-1; D uncertain. The CDR3 spans 14 residues. CDR1 and CDR2 (germline): SEHNR, FQNEAQ (reference sequence). V lost 2 bases, J lost 1 base, and 8 bases lay in between. The CDR3 here is CASSLLGTNTEAFF. The CDR3, as DNA: TGTGCCAGCAGCTTATTAGGCACGAACACTGAAGCTTTCTTT.

V gene TRBV6-2 or TRBV6-3 combines with J gene TRBJ2-1; D ambiguous. Trimming pared 4 bases from V and 4 bases from J, leaving 2 bases between. The CDR3 is 11 amino acids. CDR1 is MNHEY and CDR2 is SVGEGT in the germline V gene. This CDR3 is CASSLYNEQFF. The DNA for the CDR3 is TGTGCCAGCAGTTTGTACAATGAGCAGTTCTTC.

The chain links TRBV27 to TRBJ2-5; 10 positions match TRBD1. CDR3 length equals 16 residues. Unmatched junction bases numbered 7, after V lost 5 bases and J lost 1 base. The germline gives CDR1 MNHEY, CDR2 SMNVEV (reference sequence). The CDR3 sequence is CASSIRTGGLQETQYF. The CDR3 DNA is TGTGCCAGCAGTATTAGGACAGGGGGGCTCCAAGAGACCCAGTACTTC.

The chain has TRBV21-1 and TRBJ2-7; TRBD2 is the table's D call, not checked against the DNA. TRBV21-1 is a documented pseudogene. This CDR3 is built from 16 residues. In DNA form, the CDR3 reads TGTGCCAGCAGCAAAGGGAGGGAGGGGCCAGGGGACGAGCAGTACGTC. Translated, it gives CASSKGREGPGDEQYV.

Only a few counts were recorded for this clone. The J gene is TRBJ2-6, the V gene TRBV5-1; unclear D gene. The germline gives CDR1 SGHRS, CDR2 YFSETQ. CDR3 length: 15 residues. Trimming pared 1 base from V and 4 bases from J, leaving 9 bases between. The CDR3 region is CASSLSSTGANVLTF. The DNA of the CDR3 is TGCGCCAGCAGCTTGTCATCCACCGGGGCCAACGTCCTGACTTTC.

The chain recombines TRBV6-5 with TRBJ2-5, with D possibly matching TRBD2 (5 bases). CDR3 length: 12 residues. Deletions cut 6 bases from V and 7 bases from J, with 12 bases between. The germline V gene has CDR1 MNHEY and CDR2 SVGAGI. Here the CDR3 reads CASRIVEGTQYF. The CDR3 region has the DNA TGTGCCAGCAGGATAGTCGAGGGGACCCAGTACTTC.

The V and J genes are TRBV11-2 and TRBJ1-2; D gene unclear. Germline V gene data show CDR1 as SGHAT and CDR2 as FQNNGV. Trimming shortened V by 3 bases and J by 0 bases, and 2 bases separated the two germline ends. This CDR3 contains 12 residues. Here the CDR3 reads CASSFPNYGYTF. The CDR3 nucleotides read TGTGCCAGCAGCTTCCCTAACTATGGCTACACCTTC.

V usage is TRBV2 and J usage is TRBJ2-1; D uncertain. Per germline, CDR1 SNHLY and CDR2 FYNNEI. Trimming left V 7 bases short and J 9 bases short, with 10 bases between. This CDR3 has 11 amino acids. The CDR3 DNA reads TGTGCCAGCACCTATAGCACTGAGCAGTTCTTC. Its translation is CASTYSTEQFF.

The chain combines TRBV19 with TRBJ2-3; no firm D call. CDR1 LNHDA and CDR2 SQIVND come from the germline V gene (reference sequence). This CDR3 has 12 amino acids. Trimming pared 5 bases from V and 2 bases from J, leaving 5 bases between. The CDR3 loop reads CASSLNTDTQYF. The CDR3 nucleotides are TGTGCCAGTAGTCTTAACACAGATACGCAGTATTTT.

V and J are TRBV6-5 and TRBJ2-3; D is ambiguous. Per germline, CDR1 MNHEY and CDR2 SVGAGI. V lost 6 bases and J lost 1, with 14 bases in between. The CDR3 has 15 amino acids. CDR3 nucleotides: TGTGCCAGCAGGGCCACCGCCATGGGCACAGATACGCAGTATTTT. It codes for CASRATAMGTDTQYF.

This clone was detected only a few times. The J gene is TRBJ2-6, the V gene TRBV14; 7 bases are a match to TRBD1. This CDR3 is 16 amino acids long. After removal of 3 bases from V and 4 bases from J, the junction contained 6 bases not matched to a gene. Germline CDR1 and CDR2: SGHDN and FVKESK. CDR3 nucleotide sequence: TGTGCCAGCAGCCAGTTAGGGGGCGAAGGGGCCAACGTCCTGACTTTC. Translated, it gives CASSQLGGEGANVLTF.

The chain links TRBV11-3 to TRBJ2-7; 8 bases match TRBD1. V dropped 5 bases and J dropped 5; count of bases not matched to a gene: 5. The CDR3 runs to 13 residues. The germline V gene has CDR1 SGHNT and CDR2 YENEEA. The CDR3 reads CASSKETGDEQYV. CDR3 nucleotides: TGTGCCAGCAGCAAGGAGACAGGGGACGAGCAGTACGTC.

V usage is TRBV6-5 and J usage is TRBJ1-1; the match to TRBD1 covers 8 bases. CDR1 MNHEY and CDR2 SVGAGI come from the germline V gene. The CDR3 sequence is 16 residues long. J lost 4 bases, V lost 4 bases, and 11 bases had no gene match. The CDR3 region is CASSLGQGVGFTEAFF. CDR3 coding DNA: TGTGCCAGCAGTTTAGGACAGGGAGTAGGGTTCACTGAAGCTTTCTTT.

V usage is TRBV24-1 and J usage is TRBJ1-5; D gene ambiguous. V was cut by 9 bases and J by 0 bases, with 11 bases left in between. Germline assignment: CDR1 KGHDR and CDR2 SFDVKD. The CDR3 is 14 amino acids. CDR3 sequence (DNA): TGTGCCACCGCCGTGGCGAATAGCAATCAGCCCCAGCATTTT. Protein: CATAVANSNQPQHF.

In its sample, this clone is medium-sized. The rearrangement joins TRBV6-1 to TRBJ1-6; D remains unclear. The CDR3 runs 13 residues. Germline V gene data show CDR1 as MNHNS and CDR2 as SASEGT. The V and J ends lost 3 bases and 10 bases respectively, with 10 bases between them. The CDR3, as DNA: TGTGCCAGCAGTGATCTCCTTTTATCACCCCTCCACTTT. Residues: CASSDLLLSPLHF.

The chain has TRBV28 and TRBJ1-2; D may be TRBD1 (5 bases). Trimming pared 7 bases from V and 6 bases from J, leaving 18 bases between. The CDR3 is made up of 14 amino acids. Germline V CDR1 and CDR2: MDHEN, SYDVKM. CDR3 sequence: CASTSPGNTHGYTF. CDR3 coding DNA: TGTGCCAGCACTTCCCCAGGGAATACTCATGGCTACACCTTC.

The chain recombines TRBV7-2 with TRBJ1-5; D is unresolved. The CDR3 runs 12 residues. The ends were cut back, 3 bases at V and 0 bases at J, with 0 bases in the middle. Per the germline V gene, CDR1 is SGHTA and CDR2 is FQGNSA. For the CDR3, the DNA is TGTGCCAGCAGCTTTAGCAATCAGCCCCAGCATTTT. Translation gives CASSFSNQPQHF.

The CDR3 here is CASSNEDTQYF. In DNA, the CDR3 is TGTGCCAGCAGCAACGAAGATACGCAGTATTTT. The rearrangement uses TRBV7-3 and TRBJ2-3; D gene uncertain. Germline V gene lookup returns CDR1 SGHTA and CDR2 FQGTGA. The ends were cut back, 5 bases at V and 5 bases at J, with 5 bases in the middle. The CDR3 contains 11 residues.